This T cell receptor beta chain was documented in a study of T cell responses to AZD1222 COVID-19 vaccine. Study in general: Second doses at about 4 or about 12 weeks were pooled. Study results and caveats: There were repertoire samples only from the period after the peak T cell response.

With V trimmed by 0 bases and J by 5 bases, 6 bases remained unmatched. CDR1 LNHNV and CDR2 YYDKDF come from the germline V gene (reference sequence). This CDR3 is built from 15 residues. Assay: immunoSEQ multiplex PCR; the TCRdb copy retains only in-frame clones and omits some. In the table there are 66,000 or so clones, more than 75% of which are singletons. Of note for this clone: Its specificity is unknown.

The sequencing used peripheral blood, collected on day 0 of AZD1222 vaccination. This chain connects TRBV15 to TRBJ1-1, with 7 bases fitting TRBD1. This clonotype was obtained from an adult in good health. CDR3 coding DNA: TGTGCCACCAGCAGAGATCAGGGGGGAGATACTGAAGCTTTCTTT. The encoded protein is CATSRDQGGDTEAFF.